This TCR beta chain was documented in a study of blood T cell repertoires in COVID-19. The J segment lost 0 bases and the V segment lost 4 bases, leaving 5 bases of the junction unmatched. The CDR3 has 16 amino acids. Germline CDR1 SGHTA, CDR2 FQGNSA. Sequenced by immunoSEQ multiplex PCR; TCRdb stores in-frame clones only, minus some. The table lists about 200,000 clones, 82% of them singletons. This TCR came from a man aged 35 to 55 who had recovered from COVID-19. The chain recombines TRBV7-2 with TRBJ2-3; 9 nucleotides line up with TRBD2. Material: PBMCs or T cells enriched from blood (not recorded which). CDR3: CASSSRLAASTDTQYF. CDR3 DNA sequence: TGTGCCAGCAGCTCCCGACTAGCGGCTAGCACAGATACGCAGTATTTT. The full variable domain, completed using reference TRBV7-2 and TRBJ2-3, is GAGVSQSPSNKVTEKGKDVELRCDPISGHTALYWYRQSLGQGLEFLIYFQGNSAPDKSGLPSDRFSAERTGGSVSTLTIQRTQQEDSAVYLCASSSRLAASTDTQYFGPGTRLTVL.